This TCR beta chain stems from a study of blood T cell repertoires in COVID-19. In the study overall: PBMCs, B-cell-depleted T cells, or T cells provided the cDNA or gDNA that made up the material.

Method: immunoSEQ multiplex PCR; TCRdb's copy keeps in-frame clones and lacks some. This table holds 95,000 to 150,000 clones, 80% to 90% found once. This CDR3 is built from 19 residues. V trimming: 1 base; J trimming: 0 bases; junction bases outside the gene matches: 11. Germline CDR1 is SGHAT and CDR2 is FQNNGV. The source is a human donor in a cohort sampled during active COVID-19. Sequencing was carried out using peripheral blood. This chain connects TRBV11-2 to TRBJ2-3; 9 bases are a match to TRBD2. The DNA for the CDR3 is TGTGCCAGCAGCTTAGGTACAGCGGGGGGCATTACTAGCACAGATACGCAGTATTTT. Protein product: CASSLGTAGGITSTDTQYF.